This T cell receptor (beta chain) was sequenced for a study of Ad26.COV2.S vaccination and SARS-CoV-2 variants. Trimming stripped 2 bases from V and 4 bases from J, with 7 bases between. CDR3 size: 12 residues. Germline CDR1 reads SGHNT; CDR2 reads YYREEE (reference sequence). Using immunoSEQ multiplex PCR, the repertoire was profiled, and TCRdb retains in-frame clones only, with some absent. The sample contains roughly 350,000 clones, approximately 86% of which appear only once. Sample treatment: around 19 received Ad26.COV2.S at low or high dose, single or two shots; several received placebo; per-sample allocation not given. Samples analyzed were those drawn on day 63 after the first vaccine or placebo injection.

This chain uses TRBV5-4 with TRBJ2-7; D perhaps matches TRBD2 (5 bases). This clonotype originated in a person aged 18-65 years who received the Ad26.COV2.S COVID-19 vaccine or a placebo. The sample was peripheral blood, taken in a trial of Ad26.COV2.S vaccine versus placebo. The CDR3 region is CASSFGGYEQYF. The CDR3, as DNA: TGTGCCAGCAGCTTTGGAGGTTACGAGCAGTACTTC.